This passage covers 9 T cell receptor beta chains from one sample sequenced in a study of a mutant IDH1 vaccine in newly diagnosed glioma. Their antigens remain unidentified. Time point: week 5, during vaccination. The investigators gave 300 ug of mutant IDH1 20-mer peptide in each vaccine dose, together with topical imiquimod. The assay was immunoSEQ multiplex PCR, and TCRdb's table has in-frame clones only and misses some. The table lists about 28,000 clones, roughly 90% of them singletons. This material consisted of PBMCs, taken from a glioma patient whose treatment included an IDH1 peptide vaccine. The source is a man aged 18-30 years with glioma.

The V and J genes are TRBV30 and TRBJ2-2, with D perhaps TRBD1 or TRBD2 (5 bases each). V was clipped by 4 bases and J by 4 bases, with 13 bases between them. CDR3 length: 14 amino acids. Germline lookup yields CDR1 GTSNPN and CDR2 SVGIG (reference sequence). CDR3 sequence (DNA): TGTGCCTGGAAGAGGGGCGGAACCACCGGGGAGCTGTTTTTT. Translation: CAWKRGGTTGELFF.

The V and J genes are TRBV18 and TRBJ1-2; 8 bases align to TRBD1. This CDR3 region has 14 residues. The germline V gene encodes CDR1 KGHSH and CDR2 LQKENI. J was trimmed by 8 bases and V by 3 bases; bases with no gene match: 8. The DNA for the CDR3 is TGTGCCAGCTCACCGGGACAGGACGGTGGCGGCTACACCTTC. This codes for CASSPGQDGGGYTF.

This clone came up a few times. This CDR3 is CASSYSSGANQPQHF. CDR3 coding DNA: TGTGCCAGCAGTTACTCTAGCGGGGCTAATCAGCCCCAGCATTTT. The chain links TRBV6-5 to TRBJ1-5; possibly TRBD1 for D (5 bases). Germline V CDR1 and CDR2: MNHEY, SVGAGI. Trimming took off 0 bases at V and 4 bases at J, with 10 bases between the two ends. This CDR3 comprises 15 residues.

This rearrangement joins TRBV29-1 to TRBJ1-4; the match to TRBD1 covers 9 bases. This CDR3 region has 12 residues. Germline CDR1 reads SQVTM; CDR2 reads ANQGSEA. The CDR3 bases are TGCGGGACAGGGCAGGCTAATGAAAAACTGTTTTTT. This codes for CGTGQANEKLFF.

The V and J genes are TRBV5-4 and TRBJ2-4; 9 bases line up with TRBD1. The CDR3 consists of 15 residues. V was pared by 4 bases and J by 2 bases, with 4 bases of the junction left unmatched. CDR1 and CDR2 from the germline V gene are SGHNT and YYREEE (reference sequence). The CDR3 DNA sequence: TGTGCCAGCAGCGAACAGGGGGCGACCAAAAACATTCAGTACTTC. Residues: CASSEQGATKNIQYF. Together with reference TRBV5-4 and TRBJ2-4, the CDR3 gives the full variable domain: ETGVTQSPTHLIKTRGQQVTLRCSSQSGHNTVSWYQQALGQGPQFIFQYYREEENGRGNFPPRFSGLQFPNYSSELNVNALELDDSALYLCASSEQGATKNIQYFGAGTRLSVL.

The rearrangement joins TRBV5-6 to TRBJ1-1; 7 bases agree with TRBD1. This CDR3 spans 15 amino acids. With 4 bases clipped from V and 3 bases from J, the junction kept 9 bases outside the gene matches. The germline V gene encodes CDR1 SGHDT and CDR2 YYEEEE. The CDR3, as DNA: TGTGCCAGCAGCGAAACAGGGGTAGACGACACTGAAGCTTTCTTT. Residues: CASSETGVDDTEAFF.

In this sample, this clone turned up a few times. The chain is built from TRBV30 and TRBJ2-7; 7 bases agree with TRBD2. Losses at the gene ends were 1 base for V and 3 bases for J; bases not matched to a gene: 12. The germline CDR1 and CDR2 sequences are GTSNPN and SVGIG (reference sequence). The length of the CDR3 is 16 residues. The CDR3 nucleotides read TGTGCCTGGAGTGGCCCTCCGAAAGGCGGGAGCTACGAGCAGTACTTC. As protein: CAWSGPPKGGSYEQYF.

This clone was observed a few times. The chain joins TRBV27 to TRBJ1-1; no clear D. Germline lookup yields CDR1 MNHEY and CDR2 SMNVEV (reference sequence). The CDR3 is made up of 11 amino acids. V gave up 10 bases and J gave up 8 bases, with 14 bases separating them. The CDR3 nucleotides are TGTGCCACCGGGCCTCGGGGAGAAGCTTTCTTT. Amino acid sequence: CATGPRGEAFF.

The rearrangement uses TRBV10-3 and TRBJ2-2; D call uncertain. V was cut by 4 bases and J by 4 bases, with 7 bases left in between. In germline, CDR1 is ENHRY, CDR2 SYGVKD. This CDR3 region has 13 residues. CDR3 loop: CAISVSGTGELFF. In nucleotides, the CDR3 is TGTGCCATCAGTGTGTCAGGCACCGGGGAGCTGTTTTTT.